Included here is one T cell receptor beta chain sequence, with context. Its antigen remains undetermined. No much larger clonotype is one base removed from it; base qualities were not supplied. Peripheral blood CD8+ and CD4+ T cells from healthy donors, Susac syndrome patients and multiple sclerosis patients were profiled using high-throughput TCR beta sequencing. Healthy donors were age- and sex-matched controls. Bulk CD8+ and CD4+ T cells were purified by magnetic negative isolation, while CD8+ TEMRA cells were enriched using FACS. Blood was collected in EDTA tubes and processed within 24 hours, with PBMCs isolated through density gradient centrifugation. PBMCs intended for TCR sequencing were cryopreserved in liquid nitrogen and were subsequently thawed in a 37 degrees C water bath. The sorted or isolated CD4+, CD8+ and CD8+ TEMRA cells had a purity of 90% or higher. RNA was extracted with the RNeasy kit and roughly 0.45 to 1 ug was reverse transcribed using random hexamers. The immunoSEQ multiplex PCR assay, which covers 54 Vbeta and 13 Jbeta segments, was used to amplify TCR beta CDR3 regions. PCR amplification bias was corrected using a synthetic template baseline for primer optimization and computational correction. The authors' pipeline ran thus. Reads were annotated to V, D and J genes according to IMGT and were analyzed with immunoSEQ Analyzer, with only productive sequences retained. Clonality was calculated as one minus the Shannon entropy normalized by log2 of the number of productive unique sequences. For each patient and control, public and private clones were evaluated among the 100 most prevalent clones. Susac-specific clones were defined as absent from healthy and MS cohorts, 850 to 1,300 published viral clones and other ImmuneACCESS disease sequences. Through fastp at Q25 and MiXCR, TCRdb rebuilt clones from the public reads, retaining in-frame beta chains. Entries are consolidated by CDR3 protein sequence, retaining the most common genes and DNA. The V and J calls reflect TCRdb's pipeline rather than the authors' work. The sample yields just under 150,000 distinct CDR3 sequences; less than 95% were counted once. The ten largest clones take up approximately 0.08% of the sample.

From a lookup of the germline V gene, CDR1 and CDR2 are SGHDT and YYEEEE. The CDR3 goes from the cysteine to the phenylalanine over 15 residues. The sequence is cut down to CDR3 DNA, 45 bases in frame from base 1. Clipping removes 7 bases from V and 8 bases from J, with 15 as the unmatched junction base count. The data derive from a study of CD8 T cells in Susac syndrome (dated by TCRdb to the late 2010s). Regarding the complete study: The study used repertoire sequencing to test whether antigen drove CD8+ T cell activation and differentiation in Susac syndrome. Study-level results and caveats: The number of individuals in the TCR sequencing and HLA analysis was acknowledged as relatively small.

The sample was CD4+ T cells from PBMCs. Recombination joined TRBV5-6 with TRBJ1-2; 9 of the junction bases match TRBD1. The TCR comes from a human donor in good health. The CDR3 here reads CASRGSGTGRVGYTF. The nucleotides read TGTGCCAGCCGCGGGTCTGGGACAGGGCGAGTGGGCTACACCTTC.